This TCR beta chain stems from a study of vaccination effects on CD4 cells after COVID-19. Of note for this clone: Antigen unknown.

Viral peptide pools were used in the ViraFEST assay to expand antigen-specific CD4+ T cells, and sequencing came afterward. Cultured cells yielded isolated CD4+ T cells after 10 days. None of these healthy vaccinees had been infected with SARS-CoV-2 before vaccination. Fresh IL-2-containing medium replaced half the medium on days 3 and 7. Whole-study findings and limits: There was marked clonal contraction among infection- and vaccine-induced clones late after vaccination. The vaccine-induced clones of healthy vaccinees included only 1 of 255 that cross-reacted with common cold coronaviruses.

V was trimmed by 3 bases and J by 8 bases, leaving 10 bases between them. The CDR3 has 12 residues. CDR1 and CDR2 from the germline V gene are KGHSH and LQKENI. The repertoire was sequenced with immunoSEQ multiplex PCR; TCRdb's copy has only in-frame clones and lacks some. The repertoire holds over 45,000 clones, about two thirds seen once, with approximately 20% in the top ten. V usage is TRBV18 and J usage is TRBJ1-2, with D tentatively TRBD1 (5 bases). This TCR came from a human donor who received a COVID-19 vaccine. Sequencing was performed on CD4+ T cells from PBMCs cultured with SARS-CoV-2 spike peptides, taken before COVID-19 vaccination. As DNA, the CDR3 is TGTGCCAGCTCACCCGGGACCACGGGCTACACCTTC. It translates to CASSPGTTGYTF.